Shown below are 22 T cell receptor beta chains from a single sample sequenced in a study of early stage breast cancer tumors. The table came from immunoSEQ multiplex PCR; TCRdb's copy has only in-frame clones and leaves some out. This sample has about 41,000 clones; about 78% occur once, and the top ten carry approximately 7.1%. The specimen was blood. These receptors originate from a person aged 45 to 59 with breast cancer.

In its sample, this clone was seen a few times. This rearrangement joins TRBV7-8 to TRBJ1-5; 9 positions agree with TRBD1. The CDR3 loop spans 17 amino acids. The germline gives CDR1 SGHVS, CDR2 FQNEAQ. V dropped 4 bases and J dropped 3; count of bases not matched to a gene: 10. The DNA for the CDR3 is TGTGCCAGCAGCTCCTCCCCGGGACAGGGTCCCAATCAGCCCCAGCATTTT. It specifies CASSSSPGQGPNQPQHF.

This clone was seen a few times. For the CDR3, the DNA is TGTGCCAGCAGCTTCCCGGGACAGGGGATCCACGAGCAGTACTTC. Protein sequence: CASSFPGQGIHEQYF. V is TRBV7-9 and J is TRBJ2-7, with 10 bases identical to TRBD1. CDR3 length: 15 amino acids. Germline lookup yields CDR1 SEHNR and CDR2 FQNEAQ (reference sequence). V was clipped by 3 bases and J by 5 bases; unmatched bases: 7.

The chain employs TRBV5-6 and TRBJ1-2, with D perhaps matching TRBD1 (6 bases). This CDR3 has 13 amino acids. Trimming removed 4 bases at V and 4 bases at J, with 11 bases between. The V gene's germline CDR1 is SGHDT and CDR2 YYEEEE. In DNA, the CDR3 is TGTGCCAGCAGCGCCGGGACAACCTATGGCTACACCTTC. As protein: CASSAGTTYGYTF.

The sample holds one count of this clone. CDR3 nucleotide sequence: TGTGCCAGCAGCTTGGGGACCACAGCGGGAGGGAAGGATGAGCAGTTCTTC. Translated, it gives CASSLGTTAGGKDEQFF. J is TRBJ2-1 and V is TRBV11-3; 10 nucleotides match TRBD2. Germline V gene sequence: CDR1 SGHNT, CDR2 YENEEA. J was trimmed by 8 bases and V by 3 bases; bases with no gene match: 13. CDR3 length: 17 amino acids. Together with reference TRBV11-3 and TRBJ2-1, the CDR3 gives the full variable domain: EAGVVQSPRYKIIEKKQPVAFWCNPISGHNTLYWYLQNLGQGPELLIRYENEEAVDDSQLPKDRFSAERLKGVDSTLKIQPAELGDSAVYLCASSLGTTAGGKDEQFFGPGTRLTVL.

V gene TRBV11-2 combines with J gene TRBJ2-7; D is unresolved. Germline values: CDR1 SGHAT, CDR2 FQNNGV. Trimming left V 5 bases short and J 3 bases short, with 14 bases between. The CDR3 is 14 amino acids. CDR3 amino acids: CASSPANLDYEQYV. The CDR3 bases are TGTGCCAGCAGCCCAGCGAACTTAGACTACGAGCAGTACGTC.

The rearrangement uses TRBV5-1 and TRBJ1-4; 7 bases are a match to TRBD1. In germline, CDR1 is SGHRS, CDR2 YFSETQ. After removal of 3 bases from V and 5 bases from J, the junction contained 7 bases not matched to a gene. The CDR3 is made up of 15 amino acids. The DNA for the CDR3 is TGCGCCAGCAGCTCCTCCGGGACAGAGAATGAAAAACTGTTTTTT. The encoded protein is CASSSSGTENEKLFF.

The genes are TRBV10-3 and TRBJ2-2; perhaps TRBD1 as D (6 bases). Trimming stripped 6 bases from V and 2 bases from J, with 13 bases between. The CDR3 covers 15 residues. In germline, CDR1 is ENHRY, CDR2 SYGVKD. This CDR3 reads CAIRQQGPNTGELFF. The CDR3 region has the DNA TGTGCCATCAGACAACAGGGCCCAAACACCGGGGAGCTGTTTTTT.

The V and J genes are TRBV19 and TRBJ1-4; possible D gene TRBD1, 5 bases. V gave up 5 bases and J gave up 4 bases, with 14 bases separating them. CDR3 length equals 15 residues. Germline V gene sequence: CDR1 LNHDA, CDR2 SQIVND (reference sequence). CDR3 coding DNA: TGTGCCAGTAGTCTTCCGGGGGTTGGTAATGAAAAACTGTTTTTT. Translation: CASSLPGVGNEKLFF.

The chain employs TRBV6-5 and TRBJ2-3, with D maybe TRBD2 (6 bases). The CDR3 has 15 amino acids. Germline CDR1 and CDR2: MNHEY and SVGAGI. Trimming removed 4 bases at V and 0 bases at J, with 11 bases between. CDR3 sequence reads: CASSWGRGSTDTQYF. CDR3 nucleotides: TGTGCCAGCAGTTGGGGCCGGGGGAGCACAGATACGCAGTATTTT.

The table lists this clone with a count of one. The rearrangement uses TRBV6-5 and TRBJ1-1; TRBD1 agrees at 11 bases. CDR1 and CDR2 from the germline V gene are MNHEY and SVGAGI. Unmatched junction bases numbered 9, after V lost 10 bases and J lost 5 bases. This CDR3 has 14 amino acids. CDR3: CATRYGTGGTEAFF. CDR3 nucleotides: TGTGCCACCCGTTACGGGACAGGGGGGACTGAAGCTTTCTTT.

This clone is deemed medium-sized (0.01 to 0.1%). The V and J genes are TRBV7-7 and TRBJ2-7; TRBD2 matches at 10 bases. Germline values: CDR1 SSHAT, CDR2 FNYEAQ (reference sequence). The CDR3 is made up of 15 amino acids. DNA for the CDR3: TGTGCTAGCAGCTTCCGGACTAGCGGTACCTACGAGCAGTACGTC. It is translated as CASSFRTSGTYEQYV.

This chain connects TRBV7-2 to TRBJ1-6; D is ambiguous. Per germline, CDR1 SGHTA and CDR2 FQGNSA. V gave up 1 base and J gave up 6 bases, with 7 bases separating them. The CDR3 totals 14 residues. The CDR3 DNA follows: TGTGCCAGCAGCTTAGGACAAACTAATTCACCCCTCCACTTT. It is translated as CASSLGQTNSPLHF.

In this sample, this clone turned up a few times. The rearrangement joins TRBV25-1 to TRBJ2-4; a weak D match, TRBD2 (5 bases). CDR3 size: 18 residues. V was shortened by 2 bases and J by 0 bases, with 17 bases between the two germline ends. Looked up from germline, CDR1 is MGHDK and CDR2 is SYGVNS. The CDR3 loop reads CASSEISRAGEAKNIQYF. CDR3 in DNA: TGTGCCAGCAGTGAAATTTCGAGGGCGGGTGAAGCCAAAAACATTCAGTACTTC.

This chain uses TRBV11-2 with TRBJ1-1; the match to TRBD1 covers 7 bases. The CDR3 loop spans 14 amino acids. With V trimmed by 0 bases and J by 7 bases, 5 bases remained unmatched. Per the germline V gene, CDR1 is SGHAT and CDR2 is FQNNGV. CDR3 loop: CASSLEGGGREAFF. In DNA, the CDR3 is TGTGCCAGCAGCTTAGAAGGAGGGGGCCGTGAAGCTTTCTTT.

The rearrangement uses TRBV16 and TRBJ1-1, with TRBD1 as a possible D gene (6 bases). V was trimmed by 0 bases and J by 1 base, leaving 9 bases between them. The CDR3 runs 15 residues. Per the germline V gene, CDR1 is KGHSY and CDR2 is FQNENV. Here the CDR3 reads CASSQSIRGNTEAFF. The DNA of the CDR3 is TGTGCCAGCAGCCAATCGATCAGGGGGAACACTGAAGCTTTCTTT.

V gene TRBV6-1 combines with J gene TRBJ2-2, with TRBD1 identical over 8 bases. The CDR3 length is 15 residues. The trim removed 6 bases at V and 6 bases at J, leaving 9 bases unmatched. CDR1 and CDR2 (germline): MNHNS, SASEGT. The CDR3 DNA reads TGTGCCAGCAGCTCCGGCTCAGGGGGCGCCGGGGAGCTGTTTTTT. Its protein is CASSSGSGGAGELFF.

The rearrangement links TRBV5-1 to TRBJ2-5, with 12 bases matching TRBD1. Germline V gives CDR1 SGHRS, CDR2 YFSETQ. The ends lost 4 bases at V and 0 bases at J; junction bases unmatched: 4. CDR3 length equals 16 residues. The CDR3 reads CASSGGTGGYQETQYF. CDR3 nucleotide sequence: TGCGCCAGCAGCGGGGGGACAGGGGGCTACCAAGAGACCCAGTACTTC.

This clone was found a few times. The chain carries TRBV12-5 and TRBJ2-1; D is perhaps TRBD1 (6 bases). The CDR3 contains 16 residues. Germline CDR1 reads LGHNT; CDR2 reads FRNRAP. Between the trimmed V and J ends, which lost 4 bases and 4 bases, there was a span of 17 bases. CDR3 DNA: TGTGCTAGTGGTTCCGACGGACAGTTCTCTTACAATGAGCAGTTCTTC. This sequence encodes CASGSDGQFSYNEQFF.

The V and J genes are TRBV4-3 and TRBJ2-5; TRBD1 agrees at 8 bases. CDR3 length equals 17 residues. Trimming took 3 bases from V and 5 from J; bases not matched to a gene: 14. Germline V gene lookup returns CDR1 LGHNA and CDR2 YSLEER. CDR3 region: CASSHVDRGPPRETQYF. For the CDR3, the DNA is TGCGCCAGCAGCCACGTAGACAGGGGCCCCCCAAGGGAGACCCAGTACTTC.

This sequence joins TRBV7-3 and TRBJ2-1; D is perhaps TRBD2 (6 bases). The CDR3 is 11 amino acids. V gave up 4 bases and J gave up 8 bases, with 6 bases separating them. Germline V gene lookup returns CDR1 SGHTA and CDR2 FQGTGA. The CDR3 protein is CASSSSDEQFF. The CDR3 coding sequence is TGTGCCAGCAGCTCTAGCGATGAGCAGTTCTTC.

CDR3 sequence (DNA): TGTGCCAGCAGCGTCAGACAGGGGGCGAGGGGCTACACCTTC. This translates into CASSVRQGARGYTF. The rearrangement joins TRBV9 to TRBJ1-2; 10 bases map to TRBD1. The CDR3 consists of 14 residues. CDR1 is SGDLS and CDR2 is YYNGEE in the germline V gene. V was clipped by 2 bases and J by 8 bases; unmatched bases: 6.

The chain is built from TRBV30 and TRBJ2-1, with 7 nucleotides matching TRBD2. The V segment lost 3 bases and the J segment 7 bases; nucleotides outside the gene matches: 15. The CDR3 spans 16 residues. Germline CDR1 is GTSNPN and CDR2 is SVGIG (reference sequence). The CDR3 reads CAWRLSGELIKNEQFF. CDR3 nucleotides: TGTGCCTGGAGGTTAAGCGGGGAGTTGATTAAAAATGAGCAGTTCTTC.